This paragraph covers one T cell receptor beta chain sequence. The data were obtained in a study of blood T cell repertoires in COVID-19. Some clones are missing from TCRdb's copy, which holds only in-frame ones; the method was immunoSEQ multiplex PCR. The data show around 280,000 clones, 75% to 90% seen once. The germline V gene has CDR1 SGHDT and CDR2 YYEEEE. Deletions cut 0 bases from V and 0 bases from J, with 7 bases between. This CDR3 is built from 14 residues. The rearrangement links TRBV5-6 to TRBJ2-7; possibly TRBD2 for D (6 bases). This clonotype originated in a woman aged 30 to 39 who had recovered from COVID-19. Sequencing was performed on peripheral blood. The CDR3 sequence is CASSLAAGSYEQYF. CDR3 sequence (DNA): TGTGCCAGCAGCTTGGCAGCGGGCTCCTACGAGCAGTACTTC.